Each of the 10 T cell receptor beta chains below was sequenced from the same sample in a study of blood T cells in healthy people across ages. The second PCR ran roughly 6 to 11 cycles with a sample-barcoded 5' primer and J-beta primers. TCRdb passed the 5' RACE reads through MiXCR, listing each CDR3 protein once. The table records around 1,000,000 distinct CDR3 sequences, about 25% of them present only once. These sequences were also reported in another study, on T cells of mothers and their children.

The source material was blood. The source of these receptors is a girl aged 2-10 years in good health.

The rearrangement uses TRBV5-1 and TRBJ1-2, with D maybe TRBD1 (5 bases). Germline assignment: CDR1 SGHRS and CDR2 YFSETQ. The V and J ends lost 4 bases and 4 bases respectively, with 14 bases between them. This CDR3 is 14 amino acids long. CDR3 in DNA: TGCGCCAGCAGCGATGACAGCCAAAGCTATGGCTACACCTTC. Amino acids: CASSDDSQSYGYTF.

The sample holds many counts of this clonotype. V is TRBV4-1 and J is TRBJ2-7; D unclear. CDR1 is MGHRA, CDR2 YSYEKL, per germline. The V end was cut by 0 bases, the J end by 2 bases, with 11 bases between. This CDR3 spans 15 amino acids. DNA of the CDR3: TGCGCCAGCAGCCAAGAGAGTAACAGCCCCTACGAGCAGTACTTC. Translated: CASSQESNSPYEQYF.

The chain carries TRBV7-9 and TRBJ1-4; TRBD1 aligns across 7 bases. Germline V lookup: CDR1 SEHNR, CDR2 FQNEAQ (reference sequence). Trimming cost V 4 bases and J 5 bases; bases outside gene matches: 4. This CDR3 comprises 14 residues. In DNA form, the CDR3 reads TGTGCCAGCAGCTCTCCGACAGGGAATGAAAAACTGTTTTTT. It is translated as CASSSPTGNEKLFF.

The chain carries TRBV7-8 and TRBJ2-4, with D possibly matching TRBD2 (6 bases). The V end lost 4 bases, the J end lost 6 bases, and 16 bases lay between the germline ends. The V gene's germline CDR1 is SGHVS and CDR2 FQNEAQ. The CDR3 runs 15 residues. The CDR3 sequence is CASSSTAGMGNIQYF. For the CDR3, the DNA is TGTGCCAGCAGCTCCACGGCGGGGATGGGAAACATTCAGTACTTC.

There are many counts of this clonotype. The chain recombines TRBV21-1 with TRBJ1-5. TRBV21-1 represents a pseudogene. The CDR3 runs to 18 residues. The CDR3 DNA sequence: TGTGCCAGCAGCAAAAGCCGGGACTCACCTCATAGCAATCAGCCCCAGCATTTT. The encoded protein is CASSKSRDSPHSNQPQHF.

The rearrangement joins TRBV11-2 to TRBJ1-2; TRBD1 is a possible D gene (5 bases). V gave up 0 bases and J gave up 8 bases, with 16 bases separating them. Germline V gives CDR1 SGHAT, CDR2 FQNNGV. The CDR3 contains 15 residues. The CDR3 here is CASSLEGQLSRGYTF. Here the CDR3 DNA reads TGTGCCAGCAGCTTAGAGGGGCAGCTCTCTAGAGGCTACACCTTC.

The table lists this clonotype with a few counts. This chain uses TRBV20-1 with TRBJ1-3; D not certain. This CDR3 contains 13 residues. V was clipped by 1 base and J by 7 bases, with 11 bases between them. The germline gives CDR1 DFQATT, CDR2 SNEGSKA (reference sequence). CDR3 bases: TGCAGTGCTAGAGGACCCTCCCGGAACACCATATATTTT. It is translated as CSARGPSRNTIYF.

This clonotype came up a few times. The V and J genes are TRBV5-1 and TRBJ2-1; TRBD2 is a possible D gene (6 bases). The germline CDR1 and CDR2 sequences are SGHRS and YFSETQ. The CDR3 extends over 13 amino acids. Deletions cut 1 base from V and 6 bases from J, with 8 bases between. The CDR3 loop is CASSLLGSNEQFF. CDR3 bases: TGCGCCAGCAGCTTGCTCGGGAGCAATGAGCAGTTCTTC.

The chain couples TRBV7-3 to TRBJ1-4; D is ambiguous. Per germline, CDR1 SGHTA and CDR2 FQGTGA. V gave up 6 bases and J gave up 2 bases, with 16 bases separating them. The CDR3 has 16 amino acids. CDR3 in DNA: TGTGCCAGCAGTTCCTGTCCGGTCAACACTAATGAAAAACTGTTTTTT. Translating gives CASSSCPVNTNEKLFF.

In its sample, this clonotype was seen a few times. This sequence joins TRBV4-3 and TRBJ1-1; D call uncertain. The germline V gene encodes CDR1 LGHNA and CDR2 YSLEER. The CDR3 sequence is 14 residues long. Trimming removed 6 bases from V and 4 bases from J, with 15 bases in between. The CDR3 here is CASSNKEGGTEAFF. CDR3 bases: TGCGCCAGCAGTAATAAGGAGGGCGGCACTGAAGCTTTCTTT.